Here is one T cell receptor (beta chain) with its context. The target antigen is unknown. These data belong to a study of CD8 T cells in ankylosing spondylitis. Whole-study findings and limits: Characteristic, it appeared, of ankylosing spondylitis blood was a TCR beta motif of fewer than 10 highly homologous variants.

Quantitative barcoded 5'-RACE was used to prepare TCR beta libraries. TCRdb re-called the 5' RACE reads through MiXCR, storing one row per CDR3 protein. The table lists about 450,000 distinct CDR3 sequences, roughly 27% of them singletons. Germline CDR1 reads MGHRA; CDR2 reads YSYEKL. With 0 bases removed from V and 1 base from J, the gap between germline ends came to 14 bases. This CDR3 comprises 17 residues. What was sequenced was blood, either unsorted or a sorted T cell fraction (not recorded which). This TCR came from a male donor with ankylosing spondylitis. The chain joins TRBV4-1 to TRBJ2-3; either TRBD1 or TRBD2 may fit D (5 bases each). CDR3 region: CASSQEAAGKRTDTQYF. CDR3 nucleotides: TGCGCCAGCAGCCAAGAAGCGGCAGGGAAGCGCACAGATACGCAGTATTTT.